The present T cell receptor beta chain was sequenced within a study of cytomegalovirus exposure and HLA in healthy donors (dated by TCRdb to about 2017). Some background on the complete study: An earlier analysis of 550 to 700 of the donors reported approximately 270 Gb of sequence data and some 120 million unique TCR beta sequences from 150 million to 200 million T cells. In an earlier analysis of several hundred of the donors, high-throughput TCR beta sequencing was used to judge whether each TCR beta V gene segment behaved as functional or pseudogenic. An early release that covered more than 550 HLA-typed donors contained approximately 290 gigabases of sequencing data and around 85 million unique TCR sequences. To predict cytomegalovirus infection status, the study brought together high-throughput TCR immunosequencing, statistical association of individual TCRs with disease status, and machine learning. Along with the roughly 610-subject first cohort, a separate validation cohort of 120 different subjects was used. Donor age, sex, ethnicity and CMV serostatus were compiled alongside the repertoire data. Across some 400 genotyped donors of the cohort, an average of roughly 250,000 unique TCR beta nucleotide sequences per donor were sequenced, and 15% to 20% of those sequences were non-productive. Using immunosequencing, the study profiled T cell repertoires from fewer than 850 subjects and related those repertoires to cytomegalovirus serostatus. In the later analysis, no new phenotypic data were used to find candidate immune exposures; instead, reliance was placed on TCR beta sequences and their occurrence across donors. Of the roughly 390 genotyped donors, 81% were placed in the genetic ancestry cluster associated with self-reported Caucasian donors. Typing coverage differed by locus: A, B, C, DRB1 and DQB1 were typed in roughly 620-630 donors, DQA1 in approximately 520, DPA1 in 600 to 610, and DPB1 in 450 to 480. A later genetic analysis used genome-wide SNP genotypes for 398 of the 666 donors, treating that subset as a discovery cohort. Every repertoire in the discovery cohort had been generated on one and the same sequencing platform. In a later analysis, previously published TCR beta repertoires from about 640 donors were re-analyzed and high-resolution HLA genotyping was added so that TCR occurrence patterns could be studied. Class I and class II HLA loci were covered by the typing at four-digit resolution. The study was designed to test whether signatures of past pathogen exposure could be identified by cataloging public T cell receptors. A handful of DR-DQ haplotypes were treated as single units for association and clustering because of strong linkage in the cohort. Here is what the overall study found, with its caveats: Roughly uniform sequencing depth across donors was assumed in presence/absence analyses, although this assumption may not hold. In both the original and validation cohorts, the classifier was reported to diagnose cytomegalovirus status with high specificity and sensitivity. Compared with the roughly 670-donor mean, donors in an Asian-associated ancestry cluster had fewer N-insertions in productive TCRs, according to a later genetic analysis. In vitro tests confirmed that a few of the cytomegalovirus-associated TCR beta chains recognize cytomegalovirus antigens. In this cohort, only TCR beta chains were sequenced, and detectable features were limited by the absence of alpha or paired-chain data. The authors suggested that the approach could potentially be generalized to other disease states and immunological phenotypes. Broadly in line with IMGT annotations, most TCR beta V segments showed up in productive rearrangements about 87% or about 30% of the time in an earlier analysis of 450 to 750 of the donors. A further reported finding was that TCR beta sequences accurately predicted the HLA-A and HLA-B alleles for most subjects in the first cohort. The study gave a list of about 170 TCR beta chains associated with cytomegalovirus. The sequencing pipeline was judged likely to have produced a cluster of highly shared sequence variants as a technical artifact. Correlated functional status among segregating V segments might reflect linkage disequilibrium, but an unknown experimental factor could not be ruled out. A later analysis found that most CMV-associated TCR beta chains appeared HLA-restricted, with HLA associations seemingly driven largely by CMV exposure. An association between a missense DCLRE1C variant and V-gene and J-gene trimming of TCR beta chains was found in a later genetic analysis and replicated in an independent cohort. Immune exposure information for the cohort was limited to CMV serostatus. A later analysis reported that several top co-occurrence clusters appeared linked to parvovirus B19, influenza, CMV and Epstein-Barr virus. Compared with equally common non-associated chains, HLA-associated TCR beta chains in a later analysis were more clonally expanded and had lower generation probabilities. Because HLA typing was unavailable for some donors at each locus, only the typed subset was used in association tests. The earlier analysis of around 600 of the donors excluded approximately 15 rarely observed V segments, including chromosome 9 orphons, because counts were too low. Specific HLA alleles were associated with some 15,000 TCR beta sequences at a false discovery rate of 0.05 in a later analysis. In a later analysis, TCR association rates were found to vary across HLA loci, with the most associated TCRs seen for DRB1 alleles and the fewest for HLA-C alleles. Assigning TCR associations to individual alleles was difficult when HLA alleles, especially DR and DQ, strongly co-occurred. Across donors, most TCR sequences were observed very rarely, whereas some public TCRs were present in many individuals.

In total, 600 or so healthy bone marrow donors made up the cohort. At the time of sampling, every cohort member was nominally healthy, though immune exposures that went unrecorded were likely present. The donor tested CMV seronegative and was one of the 352 seronegative cohort members. Each donor provided a peripheral blood sample, and peripheral blood mononuclear cells were used for TCR beta sequencing. The Qiagen DNeasy Blood Extraction Kit was used to extract genomic DNA from the blood cell samples. The library was obtained by the immunoSEQ multiplex PCR assay. A mixture of 60 forward primers for TCR Vbeta segments and 13 reverse primers for TCR Jbeta segments was used in the multiplex PCR. The CDR3 region of rearranged TCR beta genes was amplified from genomic DNA by a multiplex PCR assay. The Illumina HiSeq System was used to sequence the amplified TCR beta libraries as 87-base-pair reads. Turning to the authors' computational methods: In a later analysis, roughly 80 million unique TCR beta chains were counted across the roughly 670 repertoires, and around 10 million of these chains were shared by at least two donors. To remove PCR and sequencing errors, raw reads were error-corrected and collapsed into unique sequences using a nearest-neighbor algorithm that merged closely related sequences. CDR3 sequences were aligned to IMGT reference sequences to assign V, D and J gene segments. For a sequence to be retained, at least a six-nucleotide match to both a V gene segment and a J gene segment was required. A rearrangement counted as productive if the CDR3 had no stop codons and remained in frame with V and J, and every other rearrangement counted as non-productive. CDR3 was defined according to IMGT convention as the region running from the second conserved V-encoded cysteine to the conserved J-encoded phenylalanine. Sequences without an unambiguous match to a single V gene segment were excluded from the earlier analysis of 587 of the donors. An earlier analysis of 500 to 600 of the donors classified V segments as functional when productive rearrangements were above 56.7% and as segregating when the standard deviation between donors was above 5%. A statistical classification framework was developed to diagnose cytomegalovirus status using the catalog of TCR beta chain sequences. V and J gene assignment, in a later analysis, came from comparing TCR nucleotide sequences with IMGT/GENE-DB human TR gene sequences. A later analysis assigned CDR3 sequences and most-parsimonious VDJ recombination scenarios with the TCRdist pipeline. In a later analysis, every TCR beta chain was defined by the combination of its CDR3 amino acid sequence and its V-gene family, and reads without a unique V-gene family were dropped. To address suspected cross-contamination and a sequencing artifact, a later analysis removed roughly 640 highly shared, low-generation-probability nucleotide sequences. In a later analysis, a clonal expansion index was calculated for each public chain from normalized within-repertoire ranks of inferred template counts. Generation probabilities in a later analysis came from a VDJ recombination model fitted to out-of-frame rearrangements, and those results were checked against IGoR. A later analysis scored TCR-TCR, TCR-HLA and TCR-CMV co-occurrence with hypergeometric tests, applying a repertoire-size bias correction to TCR pairs. To estimate false discovery rates, a later analysis permuted the HLA or CMV assignments 20 times. In a later analysis, co-occurring TCRs were grouped using DBSCAN, and TCRdist sequence similarity was added for clustering within HLA-allele-positive subsets. Repertoires with fewer than 30,000 or more than 120,000 public chains were left out of co-occurrence clustering, as were roughly five repertoires with anomalous nucleotide sharing. The table was pulled from immuneACCESS by TCRdb, which kept in-frame rearrangements only. Such tables lose some clones; where checked, under half of the loss comes from unresolved V genes, and the rest has no known cause. The V and J calls and clone size come from that table; D and trimming were worked out from the DNA. Across this sample there are around 200,000 clones, with approximately 80% seen only once. The ten largest clones represent 1.3% to 1.5% of the sample.

In the case of this clone: What this receptor recognizes is not known. No base-level quality is on record; no much larger clone is a single base apart.

This sequence was found in a girl under 18 in good health and CMV-seronegative. Sequencing was carried out using PBMCs.

The bases are TGTGCCAGCAGCCCTGGAGGGACTAGCGAGACCCAGTACTTC. Its coded protein is CASSPGGTSETQYF. Recombination linked TRBV4-2 to TRBJ2-5; 9 nucleotides in the junction match TRBD2. CDR1 and CDR2, looked up from the germline V gene, are LGHNA and YNFKEQ. The V end gives up 4 bases and the J end 5 bases, leaving 5 bases in the junction not matched to a gene. From its cysteine to its phenylalanine, the CDR3 spans 14 amino acids. The sequence is cut down to CDR3 DNA, 42 bases in frame from base 1.